This TCR beta chain was retrieved from a study of T cell responses to AZD1222 COVID-19 vaccine. Study in general: Second-dose intervals near 4 or 12 weeks were combined. Study-wide results and caveats: Recipients of AZD1222 seropositive at baseline numbered only 5 or 6. The donor cohort was predominantly white British with a female majority, and clonal diversity may have been underestimated.

The CDR3 totals 14 residues. V was pared by 4 bases and J by 0 bases, with 4 bases of the junction left unmatched. CDR1 and CDR2 from the germline V gene are SGHRS and YFSETQ. Profiling relied on immunoSEQ multiplex PCR, and the TCRdb table lists in-frame clones only, not all of them. This sample has 150,000 to 200,000 clones; about nine tenths occur once, and the top ten carry approximately 5.7%. As regards this clone: Antigen: not known.

This sequence joins TRBV5-1 and TRBJ2-7; 7 nucleotides line up with TRBD2. The sequencing used peripheral blood, collected on day 0 of AZD1222 vaccination. This TCR was sampled from an adult in good health. The DNA of the CDR3 is TGCGCCAGCAGCGGGGAGGGGTTCTCCTACGAGCAGTACTTC. Translation gives CASSGEGFSYEQYF.